A selection of T cell receptor beta chains follows, all from one sample in a study of cytomegalovirus exposure and HLA in healthy donors. Data came from immunoSEQ multiplex PCR; TCRdb stores just in-frame clones and leaves some out. The sample includes 130,000 or so clones, 85% of them seen just once. Sequencing used PBMCs. The receptors stem from a woman aged 30 to 39 in good health and CMV-seropositive. The CDR3 runs from the conserved cysteine through the conserved F or W. D genes are given only for firm matches. Expanded clones are given a class, and other clones once, few, many or no size at all.

length	D	V	J	size	CDR3	DNA
14	-	TRBV6-4	TRBJ2-2	few	CASSVSGEEGELFF	TGTGCCAGCAGTGTCTCCGGGGAAGAAGGGGAGCTGTTTTTT
14	-	TRBV5-1	TRBJ1-5	-	CASSLQGYDQPQHF	TGCGCCAGCAGCTTACAGGGTTACGATCAGCCCCAGCATTTT
16	TRBD2	TRBV5-4	TRBJ2-5	-	CASSSRLAGGWETQYF	TGTGCCAGCAGCTCCCGACTAGCGGGGGGATGGGAGACCCAGTACTTC
16	TRBD2	TRBV2	TRBJ2-2	-	CASTGGLAGATGELFF	TGTGCCAGCACCGGGGGGCTAGCGGGAGCCACCGGGGAGCTGTTTTTT
16	TRBD2	TRBV28	TRBJ2-1	-	CASSRGGTSGTNEQFF	TGTGCCAGCAGCCGGGGCGGGACTAGCGGGACCAATGAGCAGTTCTTC
14	TRBD2	TRBV2	TRBJ2-1	-	CASSGTSGGYEQFF	TGTGCCAGCAGTGGGACTAGCGGGGGGTATGAGCAGTTCTTC
15	-	TRBV30	TRBJ1-2	-	CAWSGRWGPLYGYTF	TGTGCCTGGAGCGGTCGGTGGGGGCCCCTTTATGGCTACACCTTC
15	-	TRBV6-6	TRBJ2-2	-	CASSSDRLNTGELFF	TGTGCCAGCAGTTCTGACAGACTGAACACCGGGGAGCTGTTTTTT
14	-	TRBV29-1	TRBJ1-2	-	CSVVPRLFNYGYTF	TGCAGCGTTGTACCCCGACTGTTCAACTATGGCTACACCTTC
15	TRBD1	TRBV5-1	TRBJ2-1	once	CASSLGGQGAVKQFF	TGCGCCAGCAGCTTGGGGGGACAGGGGGCGGTTAAGCAGTTCTTC
13	-	TRBV10-3	TRBJ1-2	-	CAISEVAGDGYTF	TGTGCCATCAGTGAGGTGGCCGGGGATGGCTACACCTTC
16	TRBD2	TRBV19	TRBJ2-1	-	CASSIDTSGRFNEQFF	TGTGCCAGTAGTATAGATACTAGCGGGAGATTCAATGAGCAGTTCTTC
16	TRBD2	TRBV6-1	TRBJ2-5	few	CASSELAGGPQETQYF	TGTGCCAGCAGTGAACTAGCGGGGGGCCCCCAAGAGACCCAGTACTTC
16	-	TRBV30	TRBJ1-1	few	CAWSVGGGVAGTEAFF	TGTGCCTGGAGTGTGGGAGGTGGGGTAGCGGGGACTGAAGCTTTCTTT
17	-	TRBV7-6	TRBJ1-6	-	CASSLEGGSSYNSPLHF	TGTGCCAGCAGCTTAGAGGGAGGGAGCTCCTATAATTCACCCCTCCACTTT
13	TRBD1	TRBV6-5	TRBJ1-2	-	CASSEGQNYGYTF	TGTGCCAGCAGTGAGGGACAGAACTATGGCTACACCTTC
16	TRBD2	TRBV6-1	TRBJ2-3	-	CASSEARRGSTDTQYF	TGTGCCAGCAGTGAAGCGAGGCGGGGGAGCACAGATACGCAGTATTTT
13	-	TRBV9	TRBJ1-2	-	CASSLRHNYGYTF	TGTGCCAGCAGCTTACGACATAACTATGGCTACACCTTC
13	-	TRBV9	TRBJ1-5	-	CASSVAGSQPQHF	TGTGCCAGCAGCGTAGCGGGAAGTCAGCCCCAGCATTTT
14	-	TRBV5-1	TRBJ1-1	few	CASSWTQGGTEAFF	TGCGCCAGCAGCTGGACCCAGGGAGGAACTGAAGCTTTCTTT
15	-	TRBV18	TRBJ1-3	-	CASSAAGRSGNTIYF	TGTGCCAGCTCAGCGGCGGGGCGGTCTGGAAACACCATATATTTT
17	TRBD2	TRBV7-3	TRBJ2-3	-	CASSPSGLAGATDTQYF	TGTGCCAGCAGCCCCTCTGGACTAGCGGGGGCCACAGATACGCAGTATTTT
16	-	TRBV18	TRBJ1-3	-	CASSPGPQGSGNTIYF	TGTGCCAGCTCCCCCGGCCCACAGGGAAGTGGAAACACCATATATTTT
18	TRBD1	TRBV5-4	TRBJ1-6	few	CASSRRFLGQGDNSPLHF	TGTGCCAGCAGCCGTAGGTTCCTCGGACAGGGGGATAATTCACCCCTCCACTTT
17	-	TRBV4-1	TRBJ2-5	-	CASSPFGGLTGQETQYF	TGCGCCAGCAGCCCCTTCGGAGGACTCACGGGCCAAGAGACCCAGTACTTC
16	-	TRBV7-8	TRBJ1-1	-	CASILKRDTQNTEAFF	TGTGCCAGCATCCTTAAGAGGGACACTCAGAACACTGAAGCTTTCTTT
14	-	TRBV19	TRBJ2-6	-	CASLSRSGANVLTF	TGTGCCAGCTTGTCTCGGAGTGGGGCCAACGTCCTGACTTTC
13	-	TRBV19	TRBJ1-5	-	CASSKQGLQPQHF	TGTGCCAGTAGTAAACAGGGTTTACAGCCCCAGCATTTT
12	-	TRBV4-1	TRBJ2-1	-	CASSQVLGEQFF	TGCGCCAGCAGCCAAGTACTAGGTGAGCAGTTCTTC